The rows below give T cell receptor beta chains drawn from one sample of a study of blood T cell repertoires in COVID-19. This table comes from immunoSEQ multiplex PCR, and its TCRdb copy is limited to in-frame clones, with some not included. The table includes about 70,000 clones, about four fifths detected once. The sequenced material came from peripheral blood. Receptor source: a woman aged 55-70 years with acute or convalescent COVID-19. CDR3s include the opening cysteine and the closing phenylalanine or tryptophan. The D gene is left open where the match is weak. Clone sizes are given selectively: once, few, many, or a class where the clone is expanded.

size	V	D	J	CDR3	DNA
.	TRBV7-2	.	TRBJ1-2	CASSQDSRLNYGYTF	TGTGCCAGCAGCCAAGACAGCCGTCTCAACTATGGCTACACCTTC
.	TRBV5-1	.	TRBJ1-1	CASSLMGGVNTEAFF	TGCGCCAGCAGCTTGATGGGAGGGGTGAACACTGAAGCTTTCTTT
.	TRBV5-1	TRBD1	TRBJ1-5	CASSLGTGKGNQPQHF	TGCGCCAGCAGCTTGGGGACAGGGAAGGGCAATCAGCCCCAGCATTTT
.	TRBV5-4	.	TRBJ2-1	CASSDLRGTNYNEQFF	TGTGCCAGCAGCGATCTCAGGGGTACTAACTACAATGAGCAGTTCTTC
.	TRBV7-2	.	TRBJ1-6	CASSLTRGNSPLHF	TGTGCCAGCAGCTTGACACGAGGGAATTCACCCCTCCACTTT
.	TRBV7-3	.	TRBJ2-6	CASSLKLGGTSGANVLTF	TGTGCCAGCAGCTTAAAACTCGGGGGAACCTCTGGGGCCAACGTCCTGACTTTC
few	TRBV3-1/TRBV3-2	TRBD1	TRBJ2-1	CASSPTAGGSFF	TGTGCCAGCAGCCCCACAGCAGGGGGCAGCTTCTTC
few	TRBV5-1	TRBD1	TRBJ2-7	CASSLDRGKGEQYF	TGCGCCAGCAGCTTGGACAGGGGAAAGGGCGAGCAGTACTTC
once	TRBV5-1	.	TRBJ1-1	CASSPNTGYRSGTEAFF	TGCGCCAGCAGCCCAAACACAGGGTACCGGTCTGGCACTGAAGCTTTCTTT
.	TRBV19	TRBD2	TRBJ2-5	CASSSRLAGVGETQYF	TGTGCCAGTAGTTCTCGTCTAGCGGGGGTTGGGGAGACCCAGTACTTC
.	TRBV29-1	.	TRBJ2-3	CSVRARTEDTQYF	TGCAGCGTTCGGGCCCGGACAGAAGATACGCAGTATTTT
few	TRBV10-3	.	TRBJ2-7	CAISESLDEQYF	TGTGCCATCAGTGAGTCGTTAGACGAGCAGTACTTC
few	TRBV13	.	TRBJ2-7	CASSPFFGGMRGNEQYF	TGTGCCAGCAGCCCCTTTTTCGGCGGAATGAGAGGGAACGAGCAGTACTTC
.	TRBV2	TRBD2	TRBJ2-1	CASSQGLAGYNEQFF	TGTGCCAGCAGTCAGGGACTAGCGGGGTACAATGAGCAGTTCTTC
few	TRBV7-2	.	TRBJ1-1	CASSEHPATEAFF	TGTGCCAGCTCGGAGCACCCAGCCACTGAAGCTTTCTTT
.	TRBV4-3	.	TRBJ2-7	CASSQDRGNYEQYF	TGCGCCAGCAGCCAAGACCGCGGGAACTACGAGCAGTACTTC
.	TRBV7-2	TRBD2	TRBJ2-1	CASSFSSGASYNEQFF	TGTGCCAGCAGCTTTAGTAGCGGGGCCTCCTACAATGAGCAGTTCTTC
medium-sized	TRBV5-1	TRBD1	TRBJ1-2	CASGSGTGGSGYTF	TGCGCCAGCGGCTCCGGGACAGGGGGCTCTGGCTACACCTTC
.	TRBV16	.	TRBJ1-5	CASSPLQGGQPQHF	TGTGCCAGCAGCCCTTTACAGGGTGGTCAGCCCCAGCATTTT
.	TRBV7-9	.	TRBJ1-2	CASSLGEAAPSYTF	TGTGCCAGCAGCTTAGGAGAGGCGGCGCCCAGCTACACCTTC
.	TRBV5-1	TRBD1	TRBJ2-2	CASSPRGGQGAGELFF	TGCGCCAGCAGCCCGAGGGGAGGACAGGGGGCCGGGGAGCTGTTTTTT
.	TRBV7-6	TRBD2	TRBJ2-1	CASSPRTSGGLEQFF	TGTGCCAGCAGCCCCCGGACTAGCGGGGGGTTGGAGCAGTTCTTC
.	TRBV29-1	TRBD1	TRBJ2-7	CSVGDRTYEQYF	TGCAGCGTCGGGGACAGAACCTACGAGCAGTACTTC
.	TRBV27	.	TRBJ2-3	CASTYMGGDTQYF	TGTGCCAGCACCTACATGGGCGGGGATACGCAGTATTTT
.	TRBV25-1	.	TRBJ2-7	CASSDLDRDYEQYF	TGTGCCAGCAGTGATCTCGACAGAGACTACGAGCAGTACTTC
.	TRBV3-1/TRBV3-2	TRBD2	TRBJ2-2	CASSQTSKYGGELFF	TGTGCCAGCAGTCAGACTAGCAAGTACGGCGGGGAGCTGTTTTTT
.	TRBV18	.	TRBJ2-1	CASSPGAANNEQFF	TGTGCCAGCTCACCTGGAGCAGCCAACAATGAGCAGTTCTTC
.	TRBV7-2	TRBD2	TRBJ2-3	CASSLGAGLSTDTQYF	TGTGCCAGCAGCTTAGGAGCGGGATTGAGCACAGATACGCAGTATTTT
.	TRBV6-5	.	TRBJ1-4	CASGSGSATNEKLFF	TGTGCCAGTGGGTCGGGGTCCGCAACTAATGAAAAACTGTTTTTT
.	TRBV6-2/TRBV6-3	.	TRBJ1-4	CASSYRATNEKLFF	TGTGCCAGCAGTTATCGAGCAACTAATGAAAAACTGTTTTTT
.	TRBV6-5	.	TRBJ1-1	CASGESEAFF	TGTGCCAGCGGGGAGTCTGAAGCTTTCTTT
.	TRBV19	.	TRBJ1-2	CATMGGYYGYTF	TGTGCCACCATGGGGGGGTACTATGGCTACACCTTC
once	TRBV3-1/TRBV3-2	.	TRBJ1-2	CASSQDGGAGYGYTF	TGTGCCAGCAGCCAAGATGGGGGGGCTGGCTATGGCTACACCTTC
.	TRBV6-2/TRBV6-3	.	TRBJ1-4	CASSYGAATNEKLFF	TGTGCCAGCAGTTACGGGGCAGCAACTAATGAAAAACTGTTTTTT
.	TRBV28	TRBD1	TRBJ1-6	CASSPGQGVNSPLHF	TGTGCCAGCAGTCCAGGACAGGGTGTAAATTCACCCCTCCACTTT
.	TRBV7-2	.	TRBJ1-3	CASSRGLPGNTIYF	TGTGCCAGCAGCAGGGGATTGCCTGGAAACACCATATATTTT
.	TRBV29-1	.	TRBJ2-1	CSVERGGYNEQFF	TGCAGCGTTGAAAGGGGAGGCTACAATGAGCAGTTCTTC
.	TRBV7-3	.	TRBJ2-5	CASSLFGGGEETQYF	TGTGCCAGCAGCTTATTTGGTGGGGGCGAGGAGACCCAGTACTTC
.	TRBV6-6	.	TRBJ1-1	CASSTGTSAPEAFF	TGTGCCAGCAGTACCGGGACTTCGGCGCCTGAAGCTTTCTTT
.	TRBV15	.	TRBJ2-2	CATSRDRVGGELFF	TGTGCCACCAGCAGAGACAGGGTGGGCGGGGAGCTGTTTTTT
.	TRBV6-5	.	TRBJ1-1	CASRDLPGEWAEAFF	TGTGCCAGCAGGGACCTGCCAGGGGAATGGGCTGAAGCTTTCTTT
.	TRBV18	TRBD1	TRBJ2-3	CASSPRLTGSTDTQYF	TGTGCCAGCTCACCACGGTTGACAGGGAGCACAGATACGCAGTATTTT
medium-sized	TRBV4-3	TRBD1	TRBJ2-2	CASSHGTGAGELFF	TGCGCCAGCAGCCACGGGACAGGGGCCGGGGAGCTGTTTTTT
.	TRBV5-8	.	TRBJ1-2	CASSVRTGRENYGYTF	TGTGCCAGCAGCGTCCGAACAGGGAGAGAGAACTATGGCTACACCTTC
.	TRBV18	.	TRBJ1-5	CASSPPQQPQHF	TGTGCCAGCTCACCACCGCAGCAGCCCCAGCATTTT
.	TRBV7-2	.	TRBJ2-7	CASSPTVLYSYEQYF	TGTGCCAGCAGCCCCACAGTCCTATACTCCTACGAGCAGTACTTC
.	TRBV4-2	.	TRBJ2-5	CASSQARGTVQETQYF	TGTGCCAGCAGCCAAGCCCGGGGGACAGTCCAAGAGACCCAGTACTTC
.	TRBV5-4	TRBD1	TRBJ1-1	CASSSDRERTEAFF	TGTGCCAGCAGCTCAGACAGGGAGAGGACTGAAGCTTTCTTT